The clone carrying this TCR beta chain was found many times. What it recognizes is unknown. This CDR3 comprises 15 residues. Germline V gene data show CDR1 as DFQATT and CDR2 as SNEGSKA (reference sequence). The V gene end was trimmed by 2 bases and the J gene end by 5 bases; junction bases not matched to a gene: 5. This record belongs to a study of blood T cells in healthy people across ages. Findings and limits, study-wide: The lack of PBMC sorting stopped any conclusive naive versus antigen-experienced comparison.

Using a J-beta primer mix together with a sample-barcoded 5' primer, a second PCR was run for roughly 7 to 11 cycles. TCRdb analysed the 5' RACE reads with MiXCR anew, one entry per CDR3 protein. The sample holds some 1.5 million distinct CDR3 sequences; roughly 28% are singletons and the top ten take more than 6%. Sequencing used blood. This rearrangement joins TRBV20-1 to TRBJ2-7, with 14 bases lining up with TRBD2. The sequence was obtained from a woman aged 25-40 years in good health. CDR3: CSARSGLAGEDEQYF. The DNA for the CDR3 is TGCAGTGCTAGATCGGGACTAGCGGGGGAAGACGAGCAGTACTTC.